The next 22 T cell receptor beta chains were all read from a single sample in a study of T-cell memory formation after mild COVID-19. TCRdb recomputed calls from the 5' RACE reads with MiXCR, one row per CDR3 protein. The sample holds under 450,000 distinct CDR3 sequences; 13% to 15% are singletons and the top ten take roughly a fifth. The source material was PBMCs or a T cell subset sorted from them (not recorded which). The receptor set was obtained from a man aged 18 to 30 who had mild COVID-19 (a few samples of this study predate the infection). Cell type and time point are not known.

In its sample, this clonotype was seen once. This chain uses TRBV12-3 or TRBV12-4 with TRBJ2-3, with D hard to call. The CDR3 length is 13 residues. V was trimmed by 8 bases and J by 0 bases, leaving 9 bases between them. CDR3 bases: TGTGCCAGCGGGCCTCCCAGCACAGATACGCAGTATTTT. Its protein is CASGPPSTDTQYF.

This clonotype was seen many times. The chain combines TRBV29-1 with TRBJ2-3, with 8 bases lining up with TRBD1. J lost 13 bases, V lost 5 bases, and 11 bases had no gene match. Germline CDR1 reads SQVTM; CDR2 reads ANQGSEA. The CDR3 runs to 12 residues. The CDR3 bases are TGCAGCGTTAGTCCCGGGGGACAGGTGAAGTATTTT. It translates to CSVSPGGQVKYF.

This clonotype occurred a few times. V gene TRBV6-1 combines with J gene TRBJ2-1; 8 positions agree with TRBD1. The V gene's germline CDR1 is MNHNS and CDR2 SASEGT. This CDR3 spans 15 amino acids. V shed 5 bases and J 4 bases; nucleotides not matched to a gene: 7. The CDR3 protein is CASSPTRTGYNEQFF. CDR3 bases: TGTGCCAGCAGTCCCACCCGGACAGGGTACAATGAGCAGTTCTTC.

This clonotype turned up a few times. The V call is TRBV29-1, the J call TRBJ2-1, with 7 bases lining up with TRBD2. Germline V gene lookup returns CDR1 SQVTM and CDR2 ANQGSEA. This CDR3 has 13 residues. V was clipped by 3 bases and J by 8 bases; unmatched bases: 7. Written as DNA, the CDR3 is TGCAGCGTTGACGGGGTAGCGGGTTATGAGCAGTTCTTC. Protein product: CSVDGVAGYEQFF.

The rearrangement joins TRBV18 to TRBJ1-2; unclear D gene. The germline gives CDR1 KGHSH, CDR2 LQKENI. V lost 0 bases and J 2 bases, leaving 13 bases between the germline ends. This CDR3 is 16 amino acids long. CDR3 coding DNA: TGTGCCAGCTCACCACCGTTCCGGTTAAGAAACTATGGCTACACCTTC. Residues: CASSPPFRLRNYGYTF.

The chain couples TRBV7-9 to TRBJ2-1; 7 bases agree with TRBD1. V lost 4 bases to trimming and J lost 8 bases; unmatched junction nucleotides: 5. In germline, CDR1 is SEHNR, CDR2 FQNEAQ (reference sequence). This CDR3 is 13 amino acids long. The CDR3 sequence is CASSSRRGHEQFF. In DNA, the CDR3 is TGTGCCAGCAGCTCACGTAGGGGGCATGAGCAGTTCTTC.

This clonotype was recorded many times. V and J are TRBV5-4 and TRBJ2-5; D unresolved. Germline V gene sequence: CDR1 SGHNT, CDR2 YYREEE (reference sequence). The germline V and J ends were trimmed by 6 bases and 1 base, with 13 bases remaining between them. The CDR3 spans 14 residues. The CDR3 spells CASTLRTGQETQYF. The CDR3 coding sequence is TGTGCCAGCACCCTACGGACGGGCCAAGAGACCCAGTACTTC.

This clonotype occurred a few times. The rearrangement joins TRBV5-1 to TRBJ2-5, with no clear D. Germline CDR1 and CDR2: SGHRS and YFSETQ. V was shortened by 0 bases and J by 4 bases, with 7 bases between the two germline ends. The CDR3 contains 13 residues. Here the CDR3 DNA reads TGCGCCAGCAGCTTGGCCATTGGAGAGACCCAGTACTTC. Amino acid sequence: CASSLAIGETQYF.

Written as DNA, the CDR3 is TGTGCCAGCAGCTTCCAGGGCCCCTACGAGCAGTACTTC. Protein product: CASSFQGPYEQYF. The V gene is TRBV7-2, the J gene TRBJ2-7, with D perhaps TRBD1 (5 bases). Germline CDR1 reads SGHTA; CDR2 reads FQGNSA. Trimming took 3 bases from V and 2 from J, leaving 8 bases between them. This CDR3 is 13 amino acids long. The whole variable domain, remainder taken from reference TRBV7-2 and TRBJ2-7, is GAGVSQSPSNKVTEKGKDVELRCDPISGHTALYWYRQSLGQGLEFLIYFQGNSAPDKSGLPSDRFSAERTGGSVSTLTIQRTQQEDSAVYLCASSFQGPYEQYFGPGTRLTVT.

For this clonotype: The final CDR3 position lacks the conserved phenylalanine or tryptophan, pointing to a likely read error. The DNA is omitted, as the CDR3 cannot be located on it reliably, and the CDR3 follows TCRdb's listing. The genes are TRBV2 and TRBJ2-5; TRBD2 is taken as the D call from the table, unchecked against the DNA. Germline-derived CDR1 and CDR2 are SNHLY and FYNNEI. The CDR3 contains 12 residues when both ends are counted. This chain's CDR3 is CASSEFRLAARC.

The chain uses TRBV4-3 and TRBJ2-3; D gene uncertain. This CDR3 has 13 residues. Germline V gene lookup returns CDR1 LGHNA and CDR2 YSLEER. V was shortened by 1 base and J by 4 bases, with 6 bases between the two germline ends. Here the CDR3 DNA reads TGCGCCAGCAGCCAAGTCGGAGCAGATACGCAGTATTTT. Translation: CASSQVGADTQYF.

This clonotype has only a few counts. The V and J genes are TRBV10-1 and TRBJ1-6; D unresolved. This CDR3 contains 14 residues. The germline gives CDR1 WNHNN, CDR2 SYGVQD (reference sequence). The germline V and J ends were trimmed by 2 bases and 6 bases, with 8 bases remaining between them. The chain's CDR3 is CASSEDIVNSPLHF. The CDR3 DNA is TGCGCCAGCAGTGAGGACATCGTTAATTCACCCCTCCACTTT.

This clonotype came up many times. The chain uses TRBV12-5 and TRBJ2-7, with TRBD1 identical over 8 bases. This CDR3 has 15 residues. V was clipped by 1 base and J by 6 bases; unmatched bases: 8. In germline, CDR1 is LGHNT, CDR2 FRNRAP. CDR3 loop: CASGLAGQGDCEQYV. The CDR3 DNA sequence: TGTGCTAGTGGTTTGGCCGGACAGGGTGATTGCGAGCAGTACGTC.

In this sample, this clonotype turned up a few times. V is TRBV6-6 and J is TRBJ2-2, with no clear D. With 7 bases removed from V and 4 bases from J, the gap between germline ends came to 10 bases. The length of the CDR3 is 13 residues. In germline, CDR1 is MNHNY, CDR2 SVGAGI (reference sequence). The CDR3 bases are TGTGCCAGCAACCCGTTGGGCACCGGGGAGCTGTTTTTT. It specifies CASNPLGTGELFF.

J is TRBJ2-5 and V is TRBV12-3 or TRBV12-4; D gene unclear. V shed 5 bases and J shed 1 base, with 11 bases lying between them. The CDR3 has 14 amino acids. In nucleotides, the CDR3 is TGTGCCAGCAGTCCCTTTAGGGTCCAAGAGACCCAGTACTTC. This gives the protein CASSPFRVQETQYF.

DNA for the CDR3: TGTGCTAGTGGTTTGGAGGGGTATAGCAATCAGCCCCAGCATTTT. Protein: CASGLEGYSNQPQHF. This sequence joins TRBV12-5 and TRBJ1-5; D may be TRBD1 (5 bases). The V and J ends lost 1 base and 0 bases respectively, with 7 bases between them. This CDR3 is 15 amino acids long. Germline-derived CDR1 and CDR2 are LGHNT and FRNRAP.

This clonotype was counted only a few times. CDR3 sequence reads: CASSWNGGLAQETQYF. CDR3 in DNA: TGTGCCAGCAGCTGGAATGGGGGACTAGCCCAAGAGACCCAGTACTTC. J is TRBJ2-5 and V is TRBV7-2, with 9 positions matching TRBD2. The germline gives CDR1 SGHTA, CDR2 FQGNSA. The CDR3 spans 16 residues. The V gene end was trimmed by 4 bases and the J gene end by 1 base; junction bases not matched to a gene: 7.

The chain carries TRBV6-5 and TRBJ1-5, with 7 bases matching TRBD1. J was trimmed by 7 bases and V by 4 bases; bases with no gene match: 4. Germline CDR1 reads MNHEY; CDR2 reads SVGAGI. This CDR3 contains 13 residues. In DNA form, the CDR3 reads TGTGCCAGCAGTTCCAGACAGGGACAGCCCCAGCATTTT. It yields the protein CASSSRQGQPQHF.

This clonotype was found a few times. This chain uses TRBV4-2 with TRBJ2-7; the D is unclear. Trimming shortened V by 5 bases and J by 1 base, and 6 bases separated the two germline ends. CDR1 and CDR2 from the germline V gene are LGHNA and YNFKEQ. The CDR3 consists of 12 residues. This chain's CDR3 is CASSDGSYEQYF. CDR3 nucleotide sequence: TGTGCCAGCAGCGACGGGTCCTACGAGCAGTACTTC.

This clonotype has a handful of counts. The CDR3 is CASARTGEETQYF. The CDR3 DNA is TGCGCCAGCGCCCGTACGGGGGAGGAGACCCAGTACTTC. This chain links TRBV5-1 with TRBJ2-5; D is perhaps TRBD2 (6 bases). V lost 7 bases and J 5 bases, leaving 15 bases between the germline ends. CDR3 size: 13 residues. Per the germline V gene, CDR1 is SGHRS and CDR2 is YFSETQ.

This clonotype was observed a few times. The chain joins TRBV29-1 to TRBJ1-2; TRBD1 is a possible D gene (5 bases). The CDR3 is 12 amino acids. Germline loops: CDR1 SQVTM, CDR2 ANQGSEA. V was shortened by 4 bases and J by 6 bases, with 12 bases between the two germline ends. The CDR3 nucleotides read TGCAGCGTTGTCTCAGGGATCAATGGCTACACCTTC. Translating gives CSVVSGINGYTF.

The chain combines TRBV28 with TRBJ2-5; the D call may be TRBD1 or TRBD2 (5 bases each). V was clipped by 3 bases and J by 2 bases, with 13 bases between them. The CDR3 contains 15 residues. Looked up from germline, CDR1 is MDHEN and CDR2 is SYDVKM. CDR3 DNA: TGTGCCAGCAGTTTGGGGAGACAGAAGCAAGAGACCCAGTACTTC. This translates into CASSLGRQKQETQYF.